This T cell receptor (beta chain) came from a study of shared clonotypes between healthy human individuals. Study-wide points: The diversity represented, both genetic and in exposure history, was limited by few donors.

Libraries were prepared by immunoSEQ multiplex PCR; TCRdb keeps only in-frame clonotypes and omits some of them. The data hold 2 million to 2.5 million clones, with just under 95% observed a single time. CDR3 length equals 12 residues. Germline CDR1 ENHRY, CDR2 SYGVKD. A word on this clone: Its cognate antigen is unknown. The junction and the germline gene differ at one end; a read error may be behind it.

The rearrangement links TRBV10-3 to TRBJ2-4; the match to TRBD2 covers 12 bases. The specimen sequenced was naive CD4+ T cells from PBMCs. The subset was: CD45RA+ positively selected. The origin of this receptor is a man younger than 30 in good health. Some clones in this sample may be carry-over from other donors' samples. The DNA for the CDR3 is TGTGCCATCAGTTCTAGCGGGAGGGCCTCCCTTTTC. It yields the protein CAISSSGRASLF.